The text below deals with one TCR beta chain. Its matching antigen is unknown. In germline, CDR1 is SGHRS, CDR2 YFSETQ. The V gene lost 5 bases and the J gene lost 7 bases, with 10 bases spanning the gap. The CDR3 length is 13 residues. TCRdb called the 5' RACE reads again in MiXCR, with one record for every CDR3 protein. In the table there are a few hundred thousand distinct CDR3 sequences, about a fifth of which are singletons. These data belong to a study of CD8 T cells in ankylosing spondylitis. Study-wide results and limits: A TCR beta motif of about 8 highly homologous variants seemed to mark ankylosing spondylitis blood. The clones that were linked to disease were reported to be significantly enriched in matched synovial fluid samples from ankylosing spondylitis patients.

This TCR was sampled from a male donor with ankylosing spondylitis. The rearrangement joins TRBV5-1 to TRBJ1-6; possible D gene TRBD1, 6 bases. Sequencing was done on a sample of blood, either unsorted or a sorted T cell fraction (not recorded which). The CDR3 protein is CASRDSTNSPLHF. Here the CDR3 DNA reads TGCGCCAGCAGGGACAGCACAAATTCACCCCTCCACTTT.